Sequencing of this TCR beta chain was carried out in a study of cytomegalovirus exposure and HLA in healthy donors. Study context: Falling in the Caucasian-associated ancestry cluster were about 80% of under 450 genotyped donors. Whole-study findings and limits: Analyzed later, association rates of TCRs varied across HLA loci, with DRB1 most and HLA-C fewest. HLA alleles were associated with 16,000 or so TCR beta sequences in a later analysis at 0.05 false discovery rate. Immune exposure was documented only through CMV serostatus.

Germline V gene sequence: CDR1 MNHEY, CDR2 SMNVEV (reference sequence). The J segment lost 4 bases and the V segment lost 11 bases, leaving 19 bases of the junction unmatched. CDR3 length: 18 amino acids. With 60 Vbeta and 13 Jbeta primers, the PCR was carried out. Generated by immunoSEQ multiplex PCR, the TCRdb table keeps only in-frame clones and is missing some. The sample has approximately 110,000 clones; the top ten hold around 2.7%. Points on this clone: The target antigen is unknown.

Sequencing was done on a sample of PBMCs. The receptor's source is a man in his thirties or forties in good health and CMV-seronegative. The chain employs TRBV27 and TRBJ2-6; 8 positions agree with TRBD2. The CDR3 DNA reads as TGTGCCGCCGGTGAGGCTAGCGGGTTATCTCTAGGGGCCAACGTCCTGACTTTC. It specifies CAAGEASGLSLGANVLTF.